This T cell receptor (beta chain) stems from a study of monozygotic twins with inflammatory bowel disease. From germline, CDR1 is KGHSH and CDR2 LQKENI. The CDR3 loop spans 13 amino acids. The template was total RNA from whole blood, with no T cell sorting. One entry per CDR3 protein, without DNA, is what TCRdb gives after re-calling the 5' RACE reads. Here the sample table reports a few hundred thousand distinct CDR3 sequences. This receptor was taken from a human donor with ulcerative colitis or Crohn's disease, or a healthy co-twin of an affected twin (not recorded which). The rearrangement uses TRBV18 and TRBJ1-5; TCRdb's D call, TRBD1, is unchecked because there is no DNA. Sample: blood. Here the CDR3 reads CASSPAGNQPQHF.